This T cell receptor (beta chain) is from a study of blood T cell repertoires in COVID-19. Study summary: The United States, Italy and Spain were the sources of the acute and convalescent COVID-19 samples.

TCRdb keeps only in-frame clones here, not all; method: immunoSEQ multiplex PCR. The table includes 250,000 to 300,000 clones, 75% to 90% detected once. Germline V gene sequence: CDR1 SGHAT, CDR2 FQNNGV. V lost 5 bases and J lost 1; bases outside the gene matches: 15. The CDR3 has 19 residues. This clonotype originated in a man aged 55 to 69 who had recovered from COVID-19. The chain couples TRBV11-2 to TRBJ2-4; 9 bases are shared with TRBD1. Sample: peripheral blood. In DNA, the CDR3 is TGTGCCAGCAGCCAGGGGAGACAGGGGGAGGCTCGGGCCAAAAACATTCAGTACTTC. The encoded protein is CASSQGRQGEARAKNIQYF.